This record concerns one T cell receptor beta chain sequence. Antigen specificity is unknown. V lost 3 bases and J lost 4, with 22 bases in between. The germline CDR1 and CDR2 sequences are LGHNA and YNFKEQ. This CDR3 contains 17 residues. Profiling relied on immunoSEQ multiplex PCR, and the TCRdb table lists in-frame clones only, not all of them. The data show about 140,000 clones, roughly 91% seen once. The source of the sample is a study of OX40 agonist ivuxolimab in advanced cancers. About the study: Patients with prior anti-PD-1, anti-PD-L1 or anti-CTLA-4 therapy were eligible; 40% had some.

Study-wide points: Expanded clones were, on average, more numerous in CD8+ T cells than in CD4+. Some patients who did not respond also had low normalized T-cell clonal expansion. CD4+ and CD8+ T cells in blood underwent clonal expansion by week 6 at 0.1 to 3.0 mg/kg.

This specimen was CD4+ or CD8+ T cells sorted from blood, taken in a trial of the OX40 agonist ivuxolimab. The V and J genes are TRBV4-2 and TRBJ2-7; no reliable D call. The sequence was collected from an adult with an advanced solid tumor such as melanoma, head and neck, liver or kidney cancer. CDR3 sequence reads: CASSHTPTPAGSYEQYF. The CDR3, as DNA: TGTGCCAGCAGCCACACACCGACACCGGCCGGTTCGTACGAGCAGTACTTC.